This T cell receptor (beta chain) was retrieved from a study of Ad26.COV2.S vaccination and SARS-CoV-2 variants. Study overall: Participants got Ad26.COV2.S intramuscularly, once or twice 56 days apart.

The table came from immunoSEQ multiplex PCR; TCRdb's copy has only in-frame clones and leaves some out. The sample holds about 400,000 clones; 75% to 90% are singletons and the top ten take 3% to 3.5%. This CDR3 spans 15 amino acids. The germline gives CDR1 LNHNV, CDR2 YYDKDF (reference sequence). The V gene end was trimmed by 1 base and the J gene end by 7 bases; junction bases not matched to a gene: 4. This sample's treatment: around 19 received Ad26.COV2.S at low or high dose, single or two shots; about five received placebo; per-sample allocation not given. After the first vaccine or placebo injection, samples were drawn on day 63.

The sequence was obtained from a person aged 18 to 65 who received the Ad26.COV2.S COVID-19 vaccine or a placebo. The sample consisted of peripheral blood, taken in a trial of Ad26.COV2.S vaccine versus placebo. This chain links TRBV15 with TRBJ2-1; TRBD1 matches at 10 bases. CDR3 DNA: TGTGCCACCAGCAGAGTTGGGGGACAGGGGAATGAGCAGTTCTTC. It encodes CATSRVGGQGNEQFF.